The 8 T cell receptor beta chains below all came from one sample that was sequenced in a study of graft-versus-host responses after intestinal transplantation (dated by TCRdb to the early 2020s). For these receptors, no antigen is known. The time point label, read with the paper, signifies: cells obtained before transplantation from donor or recipient. The library was generated by the immunoSEQ multiplex PCR assay. Drawn from immuneACCESS, this table holds only the in-frame rearrangements with V and J called that TCRdb kept. Clones are partly lost; checked studies trace under half to an unresolved V gene and leave the rest unexplained. The sample table shows about 130,000 clones, and around 94% are seen once. The biggest ten clones account for under 0.2% of the sample. The sample was unstimulated CD4+ T cells sorted from spleen or lymph node cells, taken before intestinal transplant. The receptors were gathered from a human donor who received an intestinal transplant.

The chain has TRBV15 and TRBJ2-3; the D gene is possibly TRBD2 (5 bases). The germline gives CDR1 LNHNV, CDR2 YYDKDF (reference sequence). Trimming removed 2 bases at V and 2 bases at J, with 8 bases between. CDR3 length equals 14 residues. This chain's CDR3 is CATSRLRDTDTQYF. CDR3 nucleotides: TGTGCCACCAGCAGACTCCGGGACACAGATACGCAGTATTTT.

This rearrangement joins TRBV2 to TRBJ2-1; 7 bases align to TRBD1. J was trimmed by 14 bases and V by 8 bases; bases with no gene match: 6. The CDR3 sequence is 10 residues long. Germline V gene lookup returns CDR1 SNHLY and CDR2 FYNNEI. The CDR3 sequence: CASGKGQKFF. As DNA, the CDR3 is TGTGCCAGCGGGAAGGGACAGAAGTTCTTC.

The chain has TRBV5-1 and TRBJ2-2, with a weak D call TRBD2 (5 bases). The germline V gene has CDR1 SGHRS and CDR2 YFSETQ. Deletions cut 0 bases from V and 7 bases from J, with 7 bases between. The CDR3 contains 13 residues. Written as DNA, the CDR3 is TGCGCCAGCAGCTTGGCCGCGGGCGGGGAGCTGTTTTTT. It encodes CASSLAAGGELFF.

This clone was found once. J is TRBJ1-1 and V is TRBV6-5; D call uncertain. The germline V and J ends were trimmed by 8 bases and 0 bases, with 10 bases remaining between them. Germline V gene lookup returns CDR1 MNHEY and CDR2 SVGAGI. This CDR3 contains 13 residues. The CDR3 sequence is CASLRYMNTEAFF. The CDR3 region has the DNA TGTGCCAGCCTGCGGTACATGAACACTGAAGCTTTCTTT.

The rearrangement links TRBV18 to TRBJ2-5, with TRBD2 matching 16 bases. V shed 3 bases and J 2 bases; nucleotides not matched to a gene: 9. Germline loops: CDR1 KGHSH, CDR2 LQKENI. The CDR3 consists of 19 residues. DNA of the CDR3: TGTGCCAGCTCACCTACTCCGGGACTAGCGGGGGGGCGGCAAGAGACCCAGTACTTC. Its translation is CASSPTPGLAGGRQETQYF.

This chain joins TRBV5-4 and TRBJ2-1; TRBD1 might be the D (6 bases). This CDR3 spans 15 amino acids. The ends were cut back, 1 base at V and 5 bases at J, with 13 bases in the middle. The V gene's germline CDR1 is SGHNT and CDR2 YYREEE (reference sequence). The CDR3 is CASSLWQGRHNEQFF. CDR3 coding DNA: TGTGCCAGCAGCTTGTGGCAGGGGCGACACAATGAGCAGTTCTTC.

This chain uses TRBV5-1 with TRBJ1-1; D remains ambiguous. The CDR3 covers 13 residues. Trimming shortened V by 4 bases and J by 1 base, and 8 bases separated the two germline ends. CDR1 is SGHRS and CDR2 is YFSETQ in the germline V gene. CDR3 coding DNA: TGCGCCAGCAGCCAGGACGGGAACACTGAAGCTTTCTTT. Translated: CASSQDGNTEAFF.

The chain has TRBV10-3 and TRBJ1-2, with TRBD1 as a possible D gene (5 bases). The CDR3 runs to 14 residues. Germline-derived CDR1 and CDR2 are ENHRY and SYGVKD. V lost 9 bases, J lost 3 bases, and 17 bases lay in between. The CDR3 DNA follows: TGTGCCATTAAGGAGGTGGCGGGGGACTATGGCTACACCTTC. Translated: CAIKEVAGDYGYTF.